Presented here are 32 T cell receptor beta chains from one specimen sequenced in a study of Graves' ophthalmopathy and Graves' hyperthyroidism. RNA transcripts were the source from which TCR beta CDR3 regions were amplified. HTBI primers were used in a first-round RT-PCR, which preceded a second-round multiplex PCR. In TCRdb, the multiplex PCR reads were re-called with MiXCR into one record per CDR3 protein. The sample yields approximately 640,000 distinct CDR3 sequences, 35% to 45% seen once. The sample consisted of peripheral blood. The origin of the receptors is an adult man with Graves' ophthalmopathy.

Many counts were recorded for this clonotype. The chain joins TRBV15 to TRBJ1-2; D gene unclear. Germline-derived CDR1 and CDR2 are LNHNV and YYDKDF (reference sequence). The CDR3 extends over 12 amino acids. V was shortened by 0 bases and J by 7 bases, with 6 bases between the two germline ends. For the CDR3, the DNA is TGTGCCACCAGCAGAGATACGGGTGGCTACACCTTC. It specifies CATSRDTGGYTF.

The chain recombines TRBV11-2 with TRBJ1-1; 7 positions agree with TRBD1. The V and J ends lost 6 bases and 0 bases, in that order; junction bases with no gene match: 7. Germline loops: CDR1 SGHAT, CDR2 FQNNGV. This CDR3 is built from 15 residues. DNA of the CDR3: TGTGCCAGCAGTTTAAGGGGACAGATGAACACTGAAGCTTTCTTT. Its translation is CASSLRGQMNTEAFF.

For this clonotype: A junction end diverges from the germline sequence, so it may reflect a read error. For the CDR3, the DNA is TGCGCCAGCAGCCAAGATCGTAGCGGGGAGATATTGTGGGAGACCCAGTACTTC. Amino acids: CASSQDRSGEILWETQYF. The genes are TRBV7-9 and TRBJ2-5, with 8 bases identical to TRBD2. Germline assignment: CDR1 SEHNR and CDR2 FQNEAQ (reference sequence). The CDR3 totals 18 residues. The full variable domain, in which reference TRBV7-9 and TRBJ2-5 provide the parts outside the CDR3, is DTGVSQNPRHKITKRGQNVTFRCDPISEHNRLYWYRQTLGQGPEFLTYFQNEAQLEKSRLLSDRFSAERPKGSFSTLEIQRTEQGDSAMYLCASSQDRSGEILWETQYFGPGTRLLVL.

This clonotype was picked up many times. One junction end does not reproduce the germline sequence, and a read error may be involved. The chain has TRBV10-3 and TRBJ2-7, with TRBD2 identical over 11 bases. The CDR3 covers 14 residues. CDR1 is ENHRY and CDR2 is SYGVKD in the germline V gene. This CDR3 reads CASSDTSGSNEQYF. CDR3 DNA: TGTGCCAGCAGTGACACTAGCGGGAGCAACGAGCAGTACTTC.

This clonotype was counted ten times or more. The rearrangement joins TRBV20-1 to TRBJ1-3; TRBD1 matches at 10 bases. The ends lost 3 bases at V and 2 bases at J; junction bases unmatched: 4. This CDR3 comprises 15 residues. Germline values: CDR1 DFQATT, CDR2 SNEGSKA (reference sequence). The CDR3 DNA is TGCAGTGCTAGTCCGGGGACAGGGGCTGGAAACACCATATATTTT. It specifies CSASPGTGAGNTIYF.

The chain combines TRBV9 with TRBJ1-1; the match to TRBD1 covers 8 bases. Looked up from germline, CDR1 is SGDLS and CDR2 is YYNGEE. Germline trimming cut 3 bases from V and 5 bases from J; bases unmatched to any gene: 6. This CDR3 has 14 amino acids. The CDR3 spells CASSATGVRTEAFF. The CDR3 region has the DNA TGTGCCAGCAGCGCGACAGGGGTTCGGACTGAAGCTTTCTTT.

The genes are TRBV2 and TRBJ1-6, with a weak D call TRBD1 (5 bases). Deletions cut 7 bases from V and 11 bases from J, with 15 bases between. From germline, CDR1 is SNHLY and CDR2 FYNNEI. The CDR3 contains 13 residues. The CDR3 DNA sequence: TGTGCCAGCACCGACAACGGGGGACCACCCCTCCACTTT. Encoded protein: CASTDNGGPPLHF.

This clonotype was observed at least ten times. The V call is TRBV7-2, the J call TRBJ1-6; D may be TRBD1 (5 bases). V lost 1 base, J lost 7 bases, and 8 bases lay in between. The germline gives CDR1 SGHTA, CDR2 FQGNSA. This CDR3 has 14 amino acids. CDR3 sequence reads: CASSLEQENSPLHF. The DNA for the CDR3 is TGTGCCAGCAGCTTAGAACAGGAGAATTCACCCCTCCACTTT. The full variable domain, rest sourced from reference TRBV7-2 and TRBJ1-6, is GAGVSQSPSNKVTEKGKDVELRCDPISGHTALYWYRQSLGQGLEFLIYFQGNSAPDKSGLPSDRFSAERTGGSVSTLTIQRTQQEDSAVYLCASSLEQENSPLHFGNGTRLTVT.

This clonotype was observed many times. The genes are TRBV12-3 or TRBV12-4 and TRBJ1-2; 9 nucleotides agree with TRBD1. CDR3 length: 12 residues. V shed 4 bases and J 10 bases; nucleotides not matched to a gene: 4. CDR3 loop: CASSWTGVDYTF. Written as DNA, the CDR3 is TGTGCCAGCAGTTGGACAGGGGTCGACTACACCTTC.

This chain connects TRBV19 to TRBJ1-5; D gene uncertain. The CDR3 sequence is 13 residues long. Germline CDR1 and CDR2: LNHDA and SQIVND (reference sequence). Deletions cut 11 bases from V and 2 bases from J, with 13 bases between. The CDR3: CACGEMGNQPQHF. CDR3 nucleotide sequence: TGTGCCTGTGGGGAGATGGGCAATCAGCCCCAGCATTTT.

This clonotype was counted only a few times. A much larger clone lies one base from this, so it may be a read error. The V gene is TRBV9, the J gene TRBJ1-4; D is ambiguous. This CDR3 spans 14 amino acids. Germline V lookup: CDR1 SGDLS, CDR2 YYNGEE. As DNA, the CDR3 is TGTGCCAGCAGCGTGTCCGGGGATATCGAAAAACTGCTTTTT. This sequence encodes CASSVSGDIEKLLF.

This clonotype was counted many times. The chain is built from TRBV7-9 and TRBJ1-2, with TRBD1 matching 7 bases. This CDR3 has 14 residues. V shed 2 bases, J shed 4 bases, and the junction held 4 bases outside the gene matches. Germline V gene sequence: CDR1 SEHNR, CDR2 FQNEAQ (reference sequence). The CDR3 DNA follows: TGTGCCAGCAGCTTACCGACAGGGATCTATGGCTACACCTTC. It specifies CASSLPTGIYGYTF.

Ten or more counts support this clonotype. The chain employs TRBV5-1 and TRBJ2-5; D unresolved. CDR3 length equals 14 residues. Germline lookup yields CDR1 SGHRS and CDR2 YFSETQ. V lost 0 bases to trimming and J lost 2 bases, with 8 bases between them. CDR3 sequence reads: CASSLAAGQETQYF. In DNA form, the CDR3 reads TGCGCCAGCAGCTTGGCGGCAGGACAAGAGACCCAGTACTTC.

This clonotype was counted at least ten times. J is TRBJ2-2 and V is TRBV10-3, with 7 bases that match TRBD2. CDR1 ENHRY and CDR2 SYGVKD come from the germline V gene. V lost 10 bases and J lost 2; bases outside the gene matches: 16. The CDR3 has 17 residues. The chain's CDR3 is CATWGTGGSVNTGELFF. CDR3 sequence (DNA): TGTGCCACCTGGGGGACTGGCGGGAGCGTAAACACCGGGGAGCTGTTTTTT.

This clonotype appeared many times. V usage is TRBV7-9 and J usage is TRBJ1-1; no definite D call. Trimming took 5 bases from V and 0 from J, leaving 13 bases between them. Germline CDR1 SEHNR, CDR2 FQNEAQ (reference sequence). CDR3 length: 15 amino acids. The CDR3 loop is CASSPALGMNTEAFF. The CDR3 region has the DNA TGTGCCAGCAGCCCCGCCCTGGGGATGAACACTGAAGCTTTCTTT.

This CDR3 reads CASSYSVSAPTRGIGYTF. The CDR3 DNA reads as TGTGCCAGCAGTTACTCGGTCTCCGCCCCGACCCGGGGTATAGGCTACACCTTC. The chain carries TRBV6-2 or TRBV6-3 and TRBJ1-2; D call uncertain. V lost 0 bases to trimming and J lost 8 bases, with 25 bases between them. This CDR3 is built from 18 residues. Germline V gives CDR1 MNHEY, CDR2 SVGEGT.

CDR3 in DNA: TGTGACAGGGGCAGCAATCAGCCCCAGCATTTT. This translates into CDRGSNQPQHF. The chain carries TRBV19 and TRBJ1-5, with 7 positions matching TRBD1. The CDR3 is 11 amino acids. Germline V gene data show CDR1 as LNHDA and CDR2 as SQIVND (reference sequence).

The chain carries TRBV7-2 and TRBJ1-6; 7 bases map to TRBD1. CDR1 and CDR2 (germline): SGHTA, FQGNSA. CDR3 length: 14 amino acids. The J segment lost 8 bases and the V segment lost 3 bases, leaving 4 bases of the junction unmatched. CDR3 region: CASSFTGTDSPLHF. The DNA of the CDR3 is TGTGCCAGCAGCTTCACCGGGACAGATTCACCCCTCCACTTT.

Ten or more counts support this clonotype. The chain joins TRBV4-1 to TRBJ2-7; 10 nucleotides agree with TRBD1. This CDR3 comprises 15 residues. V was pared by 2 bases and J by 2 bases, with 3 bases of the junction left unmatched. Looked up from germline, CDR1 is MGHRA and CDR2 is YSYEKL. The CDR3 coding sequence is TGCGCCAGCAGCCAATCCGGGACAGGGGCCTACGAGCAGTACTTC. Residues: CASSQSGTGAYEQYF.

The CDR3 region is CASSRQGASDTEAFF. CDR3 bases: TGTGCCAGTAGTAGACAGGGGGCTTCGGACACTGAAGCTTTCTTT. The chain uses TRBV19 and TRBJ1-1, with 10 nucleotides matching TRBD1. V lost 4 bases to trimming and J lost 3 bases; unmatched junction nucleotides: 5. CDR1 LNHDA and CDR2 SQIVND come from the germline V gene (reference sequence). The CDR3 has 15 amino acids.

Regarding this clonotype: The conserved final phenylalanine or tryptophan is absent from the CDR3, which likely points to a read error. The gene calls are TRBV7-8 and TRBJ2-5; TRBD2 agrees at 8 bases. Trimming removed 5 bases from V and 5 bases from J; junction bases left unmatched: 7. Germline assignment: CDR1 SGHVS and CDR2 FQNEAQ. The CDR3 has 14 residues. CDR3 amino acids: CASSPGGGAETQYC. CDR3 nucleotides: TGTGCCAGCAGCCCGGGGGGGGGGGCGGAGACCCAGTACTGC.

Comments on this clonotype: At one of its ends the junction is not consistent with the germline gene, which may arise from a read error. The V gene is TRBV24-1, the J gene TRBJ2-6; 10 positions match TRBD1. The CDR3 contains 16 residues. Germline V gene data show CDR1 as KGHDR and CDR2 as SFDVKD. The DNA of the CDR3 is TGTGCCACCAGTGAGACAGGGGGCCCTGGTGCCAACGTCCTGACTTTC. This sequence encodes CATSETGGPGANVLTF.

This clonotype was observed many times. The V gene is TRBV25-1, the J gene TRBJ1-5; 9 bases agree with TRBD1. The germline gives CDR1 MGHDK, CDR2 SYGVNS. J lost 7 bases, V lost 3 bases, and 10 bases had no gene match. The CDR3 spans 16 residues. The CDR3 reads CASSDSGTGIPQPQHF. The CDR3, as DNA: TGTGCCAGCAGTGATTCCGGGACAGGGATCCCCCAGCCCCAGCATTTT. The full variable domain, completed using reference TRBV25-1 and TRBJ1-5, is EADIYQTPRYLVIGTGKKITLECSQTMGHDKMYWYQQDPGMELHLIHYSYGVNSTEKGDLSSESTVSRIRTEHFPLTLESARPSHTSQYLCASSDSGTGIPQPQHFGDGTRLSIL.

This clonotype has just a few counts. The rearrangement links TRBV6-6 to TRBJ1-1; no clear D. The germline V and J ends were trimmed by 7 bases and 3 bases, with 12 bases remaining between them. CDR1 is MNHNY and CDR2 is SVGAGI in the germline V gene (reference sequence). This CDR3 has 13 amino acids. Written as DNA, the CDR3 is TGTGCCAGCACCCACGAGGTGGACACTGAAGCTTTCTTT. Protein product: CASTHEVDTEAFF.

This clonotype was found many times. The chain carries TRBV7-3 and TRBJ2-5, with TRBD1 matching 12 bases. The CDR3 runs 15 residues. The germline CDR1 and CDR2 sequences are SGHTA and FQGTGA. V lost 4 bases, J lost 5 bases, and 5 bases stayed unmatched. The CDR3 DNA is TGTGCCAGCAGCTCGGGACAGGGGGCTGGGGAGACCCAGTACTTC. Protein sequence: CASSSGQGAGETQYF. Together with reference TRBV7-3 and TRBJ2-5, the CDR3 gives the full variable domain: GAGVSQTPSNKVTEKGKYVELRCDPISGHTALYWYRQSLGQGPEFLIYFQGTGAADDSGLPNDRFFAVRPEGSVSTLKIQRTERGDSAVYLCASSSGQGAGETQYFGPGTRLLVL.

Points on this clonotype: This may come from a read error, since a much larger clone is one base off. This sequence joins TRBV29-1 and TRBJ2-5; the D is unclear. Looked up from germline, CDR1 is SQVTM and CDR2 is ANQGSEA. The CDR3 covers 12 residues. The V end lost 8 bases, the J end lost 4 bases, and 14 bases lay between the germline ends. The CDR3 region has the DNA TGCAGCCTGGGCCCACTGGTAGAGACCCAGTACTTC. Protein: CSLGPLVETQYF.

Notes on this clonotype: An end of the junction does not agree with germline; a read error may underlie this. V is TRBV7-9 and J is TRBJ1-6, with 9 nucleotides matching TRBD1. Germline V gene data show CDR1 as SEHNR and CDR2 as FQNEAQ (reference sequence). This CDR3 has 17 residues. The chain's CDR3 is CATSLADRGSYNSPLHF. CDR3 bases: TGTGCCACCAGCTTAGCGGACAGGGGTTCCTATAATTCACCCCTCCACTTT.

This clonotype was observed many times. This rearrangement joins TRBV29-1 to TRBJ2-5, with TRBD2 matching over 8 bases. Germline assignment: CDR1 SQVTM and CDR2 ANQGSEA. This CDR3 spans 13 amino acids. With 4 bases clipped from V and 5 bases from J, the junction kept 6 bases outside the gene matches. CDR3 DNA sequence: TGCAGCGTTGCTGTTCGGGAGGGTGAGACCCAGTACTTC. Its protein is CSVAVREGETQYF.

This clonotype was picked up many times. The chain is built from TRBV7-8 and TRBJ2-7; the match to TRBD2 covers 11 bases. This CDR3 region has 18 residues. The V segment lost 5 bases and the J segment 2 bases; nucleotides outside the gene matches: 14. Per germline, CDR1 SGHVS and CDR2 FQNEAQ. This chain's CDR3 is CASSLTSGGSLETYEQYF. For the CDR3, the DNA is TGTGCCAGCAGCCTCACTAGCGGGGGATCGCTCGAGACCTACGAGCAGTACTTC. The variable domain in full, with the rest retrieved from reference TRBV7-8 and TRBJ2-7, is GAGVSQSPRYKVAKRGQDVALRCDPISGHVSLFWYQQALGQGPEFLTYFQNEAQLDKSGLPSDRFFAERPEGSVSTLKIQRTQQEDSAVYLCASSLTSGGSLETYEQYFGPGTRLTVT.

The table lists this clonotype with many counts. The rearrangement links TRBV7-9 to TRBJ1-3; the D is unclear. V was cut by 5 bases and J by 4 bases, with 9 bases left in between. This CDR3 comprises 13 residues. Germline V lookup: CDR1 SEHNR, CDR2 FQNEAQ (reference sequence). The CDR3 sequence: CASSTPSGNTIYF. The CDR3 DNA sequence: TGTGCCAGCAGCACGCCTTCCGGAAACACCATATATTTT.

This clonotype has ten or more counts. The chain joins TRBV19 to TRBJ1-2; D is ambiguous. Germline V gene lookup returns CDR1 LNHDA and CDR2 SQIVND (reference sequence). The CDR3 is 13 amino acids. The germline V and J ends were trimmed by 10 bases and 4 bases, with 16 bases remaining between them. CDR3 nucleotide sequence: TGTGCCACCAGCGTCGGACGGCGCTATGGCTACACCTTC. The encoded protein is CATSVGRRYGYTF.

This clonotype was counted many times. The V gene is TRBV12-3 or TRBV12-4, the J gene TRBJ1-5, with 8 positions matching TRBD1. The CDR3 extends over 15 amino acids. With 6 bases clipped from V and 0 bases from J, the junction kept 4 bases outside the gene matches. Here the CDR3 reads CASRADRVSNQPQHF. The CDR3, as DNA: TGTGCCAGCAGGGCGGACAGGGTTAGCAATCAGCCCCAGCATTTT.